These T cell receptor beta chains were read from a single sample in a study of T cells in Graves' hyperthyroidism and ophthalmopathy. TCRdb reprocessed the multiplex PCR reads with MiXCR, giving one entry per CDR3 protein. Of about 370,000 distinct CDR3 sequences listed, roughly 15% are singletons. Sequences were obtained from blood. The receptors were gathered from a woman aged 60-75 years with Graves' ophthalmopathy. CDR3s include the opening cysteine and the closing phenylalanine or tryptophan. Fields, in order: J gene, V gene, clone size, D gene, CDR3 protein, CDR3 DNA. A D gene is named only where the DNA matches it firmly. Clone size is stated in some rows and not others, as once, few, many or a class when expanded.

TRBJ2-1	TRBV29-1	few	NA	CSVSDWGLFNEQFF	TGCAGCGTAAGCGACTGGGGGTTGTTCAATGAGCAGTTCTTC
TRBJ2-2	TRBV5-1	NA	TRBD1	CASSRRQGTSTGELFF	TGCGCCAGCAGCCGTAGACAGGGGACGAGCACCGGGGAGCTGTTTTTT
TRBJ2-7	TRBV6-1	many	TRBD2	CASSEVVAGSYEQYF	TGTGCCAGCAGTGAAGTAGTAGCGGGATCGTACGAGCAGTACTTC
TRBJ2-2	TRBV18	NA	NA	CAGSPQGPNTGELFF	TGTGCCGGCTCACCACAGGGACCGAACACCGGGGAGCTGTTTTTT
TRBJ1-4	TRBV7-8	many	NA	CASSLERGRRANEKLFF	TGTGCCAGCAGCTTAGAGAGGGGGAGGAGGGCTAATGAAAAACTGTTTTTT
TRBJ2-7	TRBV14	NA	NA	CASSQEEDYEQYF	TGTGCCAGCAGCCAAGAGGAGGATTACGAGCAGTACTTC
TRBJ1-2	TRBV2	many	NA	CASRVQEGVRGYTF	TGTGCCAGCAGAGTACAGGAGGGGGTGAGAGGCTACACCTTC
TRBJ2-3	TRBV5-1	many	TRBD2	CASKNGRLTDTQYF	TGCGCCAGCAAAAACGGGAGGCTCACAGATACGCAGTATTTT
TRBJ2-2	TRBV3-1	many	TRBD1	CASSRQGTGELFF	TGTGCCAGCAGTCGACAGGGTACCGGGGAGCTGTTTTTT
TRBJ1-2	TRBV11-2	many	NA	CASSPWGGGYTF	TGTGCCAGCAGCCCCTGGGGGGGTGGCTACACCTTC
TRBJ1-1	TRBV28	many	NA	CASSLTHAPEAFF	TGTGCCAGCAGTTTAACCCACGCCCCTGAAGCTTTCTTT
TRBJ2-3	TRBV20-1	many	TRBD2	CSARLSGRVGTDTQYF	TGCAGTGCTAGACTTAGCGGGAGGGTCGGGACAGATACGCAGTATTTT
TRBJ2-3	TRBV7-2	many	TRBD2	CASSPKTSGRTDTQYF	TGTGCCAGCAGCCCTAAGACTAGCGGGCGCACAGATACGCAGTATTTT
TRBJ2-1	TRBV28	many	TRBD2	CASSPSGTSRNEQFF	TGTGCCAGCAGCCCATCCGGGACTAGCCGGAATGAGCAGTTCTTC
TRBJ2-7	TRBV2	NA	TRBD2	CASRGGTSGNCEQYF	TGTGCCAGCAGAGGTGGGACTAGCGGGAACTGCGAGCAGTACTTC
TRBJ2-1	TRBV25-1	NA	NA	CASSEPGSDNEQFF	TGTGCCAGCAGTGAACCGGGCAGCGACAATGAGCAGTTCTTC
TRBJ1-2	TRBV19	NA	NA	CASSITDSTNYGYTF	TGTGCCAGTAGTATCACCGACAGCACTAACTATGGCTACACCTTC
TRBJ2-5	TRBV7-8	NA	NA	CASSLGPRETQYF	TGTGCCAGCAGCTTAGGACCACGAGAGACCCAGTACTTC
TRBJ2-7	TRBV12-5	NA	NA	CASGPTTYEQYF	TGTGCTAGTGGTCCGACAACCTACGAGCAGTACTTC
TRBJ1-2	TRBV6-1	NA	NA	CASSEVGTYGYTF	TGTGCCAGCAGTGAAGTAGGGACCTATGGCTACACCTTC
TRBJ2-5	TRBV9	NA	NA	CASSQTGGQETQYF	TGTGCCAGCAGCCAAACCGGGGGCCAAGAGACCCAGTACTTC
TRBJ2-7	TRBV28	few	TRBD1	CASSSPSGTETYEQYF	TGTGCCAGCAGTTCTCCGTCGGGGACAGAGACCTACGAGCAGTACTTC
TRBJ1-5	TRBV30	few	NA	CAWSDRSNQPQHF	TGTGCCTGGAGTGATCGGAGCAATCAGCCCCAGCATTTT
TRBJ2-1	TRBV20-1	NA	NA	CSARWLVNEQFF	TGCAGTGCTAGGTGGCTAGTCAATGAGCAGTTCTTC
TRBJ1-5	TRBV20-1	NA	NA	CSARDLQGGNQPQHF	TGCAGTGCTAGAGATCTTCAGGGTGGCAATCAGCCCCAGCATTTT
TRBJ1-5	TRBV2	many	NA	CASSDLNQPQHF	TGTGCCAGCAGTGATCTCAATCAGCCCCAGCATTTT
TRBJ2-7	TRBV12-3/TRBV12-4	few	NA	CASRGGTSYEQYF	TGTGCCAGCAGGGGCGGCACATCCTACGAGCAGTACTTC
TRBJ1-2	TRBV11-2	many	TRBD1	CASSLGGQGYGYTF	TGTGCCAGCAGCTTAGGGGGACAGGGATATGGCTACACCTTC
TRBJ2-5	TRBV20-1	many	NA	CSARNIRGAETQYF	TGCAGTGCTAGAAACATCAGGGGAGCGGAGACCCAGTACTTC
TRBJ1-1	TRBV20-1	many	NA	CSARIGGPSTEAFF	TGCAGTGCTAGAATCGGGGGGCCGAGCACTGAAGCTTTCTTT
TRBJ1-2	TRBV5-1	few	NA	CASSFSNYGYTF	TGCGCCAGCAGCTTCTCTAACTATGGCTACACCTTC
TRBJ2-7	TRBV4-1	NA	NA	CASSQVLGGGEQYF	TGCGCCAGCAGCCAAGTGCTGGGGGGAGGCGAGCAGTACTTC
TRBJ2-3	TRBV5-1	NA	NA	CASSLPGKDTQYF	TGCGCCAGCAGCTTGCCCGGGAAAGATACGCAGTATTTT
TRBJ2-3	TRBV12-3/TRBV12-4	many	NA	CASSLGYTQYF	TGTGCCAGCAGTTTAGGTTATACGCAGTATTTT
TRBJ2-1	TRBV11-3	few	TRBD2	CASSSRLAGENNEQFF	TGTGCCAGCAGCTCCCGACTAGCGGGAGAAAACAATGAGCAGTTCTTC
TRBJ2-7	TRBV3-1	many	NA	CASSQPPNEQYF	TGTGCCAGCAGCCAACCTCCTAACGAGCAGTACTTC
TRBJ2-1	TRBV5-1	many	NA	CASSPGYEQFF	TGCGCCAGCAGCCCGGGGTATGAGCAGTTCTTC
TRBJ2-1	TRBV28	many	TRBD2	CASSSLAGGRNEQFF	TGTGCCAGCAGTTCCTTAGCGGGAGGGCGAAATGAGCAGTTCTTC
TRBJ1-2	TRBV12-3/TRBV12-4	few	NA	CASSKGTNGYTF	TGTGCCAGCAGTAAAGGGACGAATGGCTACACCTTC
TRBJ1-1	TRBV19	few	NA	CASSIDGKGNTEAFF	TGTGCCAGTAGTATTGACGGGAAAGGGAACACTGAAGCTTTCTTT
TRBJ1-5	TRBV15	NA	NA	CATSRDPGSNQPQHF	TGTGCCACCAGCAGAGACCCAGGGAGTAATCAGCCCCAGCATTTT
TRBJ2-4	TRBV20-1	many	NA	CSARDRGINIQYF	TGCAGTGCTAGAGACAGGGGAATAAACATTCAGTACTTC
TRBJ1-4	TRBV7-2	many	NA	CASSQVREEKLFF	TGTGCCAGCAGCCAAGTTAGAGAGGAAAAACTGTTTTTT
TRBJ2-5	TRBV5-5	few	TRBD1	CASSLEGQGYETQYF	TGTGCCAGCAGCTTGGAGGGACAGGGATATGAGACCCAGTACTTC
TRBJ2-3	TRBV5-6	NA	TRBD2	CASSIGLVVDTQYF	TGTGCCAGTAGTATAGGACTAGTGGTGGATACGCAGTATTTT
TRBJ1-5	TRBV9	NA	NA	CASSRSGLNQPQHF	TGTGCCAGCAGCCGCTCGGGCCTCAATCAGCCCCAGCATTTT
TRBJ2-4	TRBV29-1	few	NA	CSVAQGGLNIQYF	TGCAGCGTCGCCCAGGGGGGCCTAAACATTCAGTACTTC
TRBJ2-7	TRBV12-5	many	NA	CASGLTPSSYEQYF	TGTGCTAGTGGTCTGACCCCTAGCTCCTACGAGCAGTACTTC